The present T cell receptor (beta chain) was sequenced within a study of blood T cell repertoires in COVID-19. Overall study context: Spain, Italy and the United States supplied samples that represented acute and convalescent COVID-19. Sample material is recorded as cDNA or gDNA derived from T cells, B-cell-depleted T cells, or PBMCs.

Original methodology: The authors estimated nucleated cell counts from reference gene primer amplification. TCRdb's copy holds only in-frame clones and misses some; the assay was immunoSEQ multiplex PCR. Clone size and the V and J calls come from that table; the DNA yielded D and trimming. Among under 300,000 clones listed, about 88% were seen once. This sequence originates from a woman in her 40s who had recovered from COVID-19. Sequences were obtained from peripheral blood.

The CDR3 DNA follows: TGTGCCAGCAGCGAGTCAGGGTCTGAAAAACTGTTTTTT. It encodes CASSESGSEKLFF. The rearrangement joins TRBV9 to TRBJ1-4, with D possibly being TRBD1 (5 bases). Germline V gives CDR1 SGDLS, CDR2 YYNGEE. The CDR3 sequence is 13 residues long. Trimming removed 3 bases at V and 7 bases at J, with 10 bases between.